Listed here are 13 T cell receptor beta chains from one sample, sequenced in a study of blood T cell repertoires in COVID-19 (dated by TCRdb to 2020 to 2022). The method behind the library was the immunoSEQ multiplex PCR assay. The clones in this table, taken by TCRdb from immuneACCESS, are in-frame only. Not every clone is retained; where verified, under half of the shortfall comes from an unresolved V gene, and the cause of the rest is unknown. The sample table holds some 160,000 clones, of which more than 65% were seen once. 11% to 15% of the sample rests with the top ten. The sample was peripheral blood. These receptors all stem from a woman aged 80 or over with acute or convalescent COVID-19.

This chain links TRBV2 with TRBJ2-3, with TRBD1 identical over 8 bases. CDR3 length: 17 residues. CDR1 and CDR2 from the germline V gene are SNHLY and FYNNEI. J was trimmed by 2 bases and V by 5 bases; bases with no gene match: 12. The CDR3 coding sequence is TGTGCCAGCAGTCCACTTGTTGGGACAGGCAACACAGATACGCAGTATTTT. As protein: CASSPLVGTGNTDTQYF.

This clone is a singleton in its sample. The gene calls are TRBV18 and TRBJ1-2; tentatively, D is TRBD1 (6 bases). Germline CDR1 and CDR2: KGHSH and LQKENI. This CDR3 is built from 14 residues. Trimming stripped 3 bases from V and 4 bases from J, with 12 bases between. The CDR3 bases are TGTGCCAGCTCACCCCCTGGACAGCGCTATGGCTACACCTTC. It codes for CASSPPGQRYGYTF.

This chain links TRBV11-2 with TRBJ2-7, with D possibly TRBD2 on 6 matching bases. CDR3 length: 13 amino acids. The V and J ends lost 3 bases and 9 bases respectively, with 15 bases between them. Germline V gives CDR1 SGHAT, CDR2 FQNNGV. The CDR3 reads CASSFGDSPPQYF. The DNA of the CDR3 is TGTGCCAGCAGCTTTGGGGACTCACCCCCGCAGTACTTC. Full variable domain (rest looked up from reference TRBV11-2 and TRBJ2-7): EAGVAQSPRYKIIEKRQSVAFWCNPISGHATLYWYQQILGQGPKLLIQFQNNGVVDDSQLPKDRFSAERLKGVDSTLKIQPAKLEDSAVYLCASSFGDSPPQYFGPGTRLTVT.

This rearrangement joins TRBV10-1 to TRBJ2-7, with 10 bases aligning to TRBD1. This CDR3 has 14 amino acids. J was trimmed by 4 bases and V by 6 bases; bases with no gene match: 6. Germline V gives CDR1 WNHNN, CDR2 SYGVQD (reference sequence). CDR3 nucleotide sequence: TGCGCCAGCAGCCGGGACAGGGGAGTTTACGAGCAGTACTTC. Amino acids: CASSRDRGVYEQYF.

The genes are TRBV24-1 and TRBJ2-1, with 10 bases fitting TRBD1. The CDR3 is 16 residues long. Germline V lookup: CDR1 KGHDR, CDR2 SFDVKD. V trimming: 4 bases; J trimming: 4 bases; junction bases outside the gene matches: 6. CDR3 sequence reads: CATSDPGQGEYNEQFF. CDR3 bases: TGTGCCACCAGTGACCCCGGACAGGGGGAATACAATGAGCAGTTCTTC.

The CDR3 sequence: CATRETATNTGELFF. CDR3 sequence (DNA): TGCGCCACCAGGGAGACAGCCACAAACACCGGGGAGCTGTTTTTT. The chain carries TRBV5-1 and TRBJ2-2; D tentatively reads TRBD1 or TRBD2 (5 bases each). Germline assignment: CDR1 SGHRS and CDR2 YFSETQ. The CDR3 is made up of 15 amino acids. Trimming left V 9 bases short and J 2 bases short, with 17 bases between.

A few counts support this clone. The V gene is TRBV28, the J gene TRBJ1-4; no firm D call. CDR3 length: 13 amino acids. Looked up from germline, CDR1 is MDHEN and CDR2 is SYDVKM. The V end was cut by 3 bases, the J end by 7 bases, with 9 bases between. CDR3: CASSFGNGEKLFF. In DNA form, the CDR3 reads TGTGCCAGCAGTTTCGGGAACGGTGAAAAACTGTTTTTT.

The V call is TRBV28, the J call TRBJ1-3, with 7 bases matching TRBD1. This CDR3 contains 14 residues. CDR1 is MDHEN and CDR2 is SYDVKM in the germline V gene. Trimming at V came to 4 bases and at J to 3 bases, leaving 3 bases not matched to a gene. CDR3 sequence reads: CASSSQGHGNTIYF. The CDR3 nucleotides are TGTGCCAGCAGTTCACAGGGGCATGGAAACACCATATATTTT.

The chain couples TRBV2 to TRBJ1-1; 11 bases match TRBD1. CDR3 size: 17 residues. The trim removed 2 bases at V and 5 bases at J, leaving 10 bases unmatched. In germline, CDR1 is SNHLY, CDR2 FYNNEI. CDR3 in amino acids: CASSERADRGPRTEAFF. CDR3 in DNA: TGTGCCAGCAGTGAAAGGGCGGACAGGGGGCCGAGGACTGAAGCTTTCTTT.

The genes are TRBV6-6 and TRBJ1-2, with D possibly being TRBD1 (6 bases). Trimming removed 5 bases from V and 1 base from J, with 11 bases in between. Germline V CDR1 and CDR2: MNHNY, SVGAGI (reference sequence). The CDR3 covers 14 residues. The CDR3 coding sequence is TGTGCCAGCAGTGACAGGACATTTAACTATGGCTACACCTTC. It is translated as CASSDRTFNYGYTF.

The chain has TRBV7-2 and TRBJ2-4; 10 bases line up with TRBD1. V dropped 1 base and J dropped 9; count of bases not matched to a gene: 0. Germline values: CDR1 SGHTA, CDR2 FQGNSA. The CDR3 contains 13 residues. CDR3 in amino acids: CASSLGDRGIQYF. The CDR3 region has the DNA TGTGCCAGCAGCTTAGGGGACAGGGGCATTCAGTACTTC.

CDR3 sequence: CASSIQRTDTQYF. DNA for the CDR3: TGTGCCAGCAGCATCCAGCGGACAGATACGCAGTATTTT. The chain recombines TRBV11-3 with TRBJ2-3, with TRBD2 as a possible D gene (5 bases). The CDR3 has 13 residues. V shed 5 bases and J shed 3 bases, with 9 bases lying between them. The germline gives CDR1 SGHNT, CDR2 YENEEA. Full variable domain (outside the CDR3, taken from reference TRBV11-3 and TRBJ2-3): EAGVVQSPRYKIIEKKQPVAFWCNPISGHNTLYWYLQNLGQGPELLIRYENEEAVDDSQLPKDRFSAERLKGVDSTLKIQPAELGDSAVYLCASSIQRTDTQYFGPGTRLTVL.

V gene TRBV7-2 combines with J gene TRBJ2-3; weak D call: TRBD2 (5 bases). With 1 base removed from V and 1 base from J, the gap between germline ends came to 6 bases. The CDR3 is 14 residues long. The germline V gene encodes CDR1 SGHTA and CDR2 FQGNSA. CDR3 loop: CASSLDGGTDTQYF. The CDR3 region has the DNA TGTGCCAGCAGCTTAGACGGGGGCACAGATACGCAGTATTTT.